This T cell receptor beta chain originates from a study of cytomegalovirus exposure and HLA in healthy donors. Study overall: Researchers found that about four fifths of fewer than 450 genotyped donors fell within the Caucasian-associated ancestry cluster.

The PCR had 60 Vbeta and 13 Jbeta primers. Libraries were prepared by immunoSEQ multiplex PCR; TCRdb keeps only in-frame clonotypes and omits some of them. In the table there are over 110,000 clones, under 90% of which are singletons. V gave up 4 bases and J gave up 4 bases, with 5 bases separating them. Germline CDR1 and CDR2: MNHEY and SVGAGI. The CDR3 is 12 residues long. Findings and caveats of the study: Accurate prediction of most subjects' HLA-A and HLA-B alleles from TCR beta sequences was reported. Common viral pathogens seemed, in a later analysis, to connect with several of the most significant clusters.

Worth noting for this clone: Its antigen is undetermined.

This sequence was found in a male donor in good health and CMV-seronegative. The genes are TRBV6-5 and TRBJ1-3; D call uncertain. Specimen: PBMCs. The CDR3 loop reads CASSSGGNTIYF. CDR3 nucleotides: TGTGCCAGCAGTTCGGGGGGAAACACCATATATTTT.